Shown below are 20 T cell receptor beta chains from a single sample sequenced in a study of shared clonotypes between healthy human individuals. Data came from immunoSEQ multiplex PCR; TCRdb stores just in-frame clones and leaves some out. The data hold more than 90,000 clones, with roughly two thirds observed a single time. The material sequenced was memory CD8+ T cells sorted from blood. Subset of the sample: CD45RO+ cells pooled with CCR7-negative TemRA cells. The receptors derive from a man aged 25 to 45 in good health.

The rearrangement uses TRBV11-2 and TRBJ1-4; D not resolved. Germline V gives CDR1 SGHAT, CDR2 FQNNGV. Trimming left V 0 bases short and J 6 bases short, with 11 bases between. The CDR3 runs to 15 residues. The CDR3 loop is CASSLDPRPDEKLFF. CDR3 nucleotide sequence: TGTGCCAGCAGCTTAGATCCGAGGCCGGATGAAAAACTGTTTTTT.

This chain links TRBV5-1 with TRBJ2-5; 15 bases map to TRBD2. There are 19 residues in the CDR3. V trimming: 0 bases; J trimming: 5 bases; junction bases outside the gene matches: 11. Per the germline V gene, CDR1 is SGHRS and CDR2 is YFSETQ. Here the CDR3 DNA reads TGCGCCAGCAGCTTGGTTTCTGGACTAGCGGGAGGGTTGAGCGAGACCCAGTACTTC. Protein product: CASSLVSGLAGGLSETQYF.

This chain connects TRBV7-6 to TRBJ1-2; D is unresolved. Germline loops: CDR1 SGHVS, CDR2 FNYEAQ. The CDR3 has 15 amino acids. Trimming removed 2 bases at V and 4 bases at J, with 14 bases between. The CDR3 DNA is TGTGCCAGCAGCTTAATCGCAGTCGTGGGCTATGGCTACACCTTC. It is translated as CASSLIAVVGYGYTF.

The CDR3 region has the DNA TGCGCCAGCAGCCAAGACCTAGCGGGGCTTTCCTACGAGCAGTACTTC. It specifies CASSQDLAGLSYEQYF. This rearrangement joins TRBV4-1 to TRBJ2-7; 9 bases align to TRBD2. This CDR3 comprises 16 residues. The V segment lost 0 bases and the J segment 1 base; nucleotides outside the gene matches: 4. CDR1 is MGHRA, CDR2 YSYEKL, per germline.

The V call is TRBV18, the J call TRBJ2-5; 7 nucleotides agree with TRBD2. This CDR3 comprises 16 residues. Germline CDR1 and CDR2: KGHSH and LQKENI. V dropped 5 bases and J dropped 0; count of bases not matched to a gene: 9. CDR3 amino acids: CASSSVSSGNQETQYF. Written as DNA, the CDR3 is TGTGCCAGCTCATCAGTTTCTAGCGGTAACCAAGAGACCCAGTACTTC.

V and J are TRBV25-1 and TRBJ2-3, with D unclear. Germline values: CDR1 MGHDK, CDR2 SYGVNS. This CDR3 comprises 10 residues. The V gene lost 9 bases and the J gene lost 3 bases, with 4 bases spanning the gap. The CDR3 bases are TGTGCCAGAGAAACAGATACGCAGTATTTT. It codes for CARETDTQYF.

The table lists this clone with a count of one. The V gene is TRBV10-3, the J gene TRBJ2-2; TRBD2 aligns across 8 bases. Germline CDR1 ENHRY, CDR2 SYGVKD. J gave up 4 bases and V 7 bases, and 8 bases lay outside the gene matches. This CDR3 has 15 residues. The CDR3 DNA sequence: TGTGCCATCACCCCGGGACTAGAATCCACCGGGGAGCTGTTTTTT. Its protein product is CAITPGLESTGELFF.

V is TRBV15 and J is TRBJ1-4; D gene uncertain. The CDR3 is made up of 14 amino acids. Germline loops: CDR1 LNHNV, CDR2 YYDKDF (reference sequence). V was trimmed by 0 bases and J by 4 bases, leaving 6 bases between them. The CDR3 here is CATSRDSDNEKLFF. In DNA, the CDR3 is TGTGCCACCAGCAGAGATTCAGATAATGAAAAACTGTTTTTT.

The V call is TRBV5-1, the J call TRBJ2-1, with 14 bases matching TRBD2. V lost 0 bases to trimming and J lost 8 bases; unmatched junction nucleotides: 7. The CDR3 totals 17 residues. Germline lookup yields CDR1 SGHRS and CDR2 YFSETQ. This chain's CDR3 is CASSLEGLAGDGYEQFF. The DNA of the CDR3 is TGCGCCAGCAGCTTGGAGGGACTAGCGGGAGACGGGTATGAGCAGTTCTTC.

This chain joins TRBV30 and TRBJ2-5; D gene uncertain. CDR3 length: 17 residues. Trimming left V 3 bases short and J 5 bases short, with 25 bases between. CDR1 is GTSNPN and CDR2 is SVGIG in the germline V gene (reference sequence). The DNA of the CDR3 is TGTGCCTGGAGGGCCCAAGGGTGGCAGGCGTTAAGGGAGACCCAGTACTTC. Translation gives CAWRAQGWQALRETQYF.

The J gene is TRBJ1-1, the V gene TRBV7-6; D may be TRBD1 (5 bases). The CDR3 extends over 15 amino acids. The germline CDR1 and CDR2 sequences are SGHVS and FNYEAQ. Trimming left V 1 base short and J 1 base short, with 10 bases between. CDR3 residues: CASSLVVGTNTEAFF. As DNA, the CDR3 is TGTGCCAGCAGCTTAGTAGTAGGGACGAACACTGAAGCTTTCTTT.

V and J are TRBV19 and TRBJ1-1, with 7 bases aligning to TRBD1. The junction had 18 bases not matched to a gene; V was cut back by 8 bases and J by 3 bases. Germline V gene lookup returns CDR1 LNHDA and CDR2 SQIVND (reference sequence). The CDR3 has 17 residues. CDR3 sequence (DNA): TGTGCCAGTCGCTTCTTGGACAGGCGACTACGGGACACTGAAGCTTTCTTT. It is translated as CASRFLDRRLRDTEAFF.

This clone was counted at least ten times. The CDR3 is CASSYTGGNEQYF. In DNA, the CDR3 is TGTGCCAGCAGTTACACGGGGGGCAACGAGCAGTACTTC. The chain links TRBV6-5 to TRBJ2-7; tentatively, D is TRBD2 (7 bases). Germline assignment: CDR1 MNHEY and CDR2 SVGAGI. Trimming removed 2 bases at V and 5 bases at J, with 10 bases between. This CDR3 spans 13 amino acids.

The chain has TRBV4-3 and TRBJ2-7, with 7 bases fitting TRBD2. The CDR3 is 16 residues long. Per the germline V gene, CDR1 is LGHNA and CDR2 is YSLEER. Unmatched junction bases numbered 9, after V lost 0 bases and J lost 4 bases. The CDR3 here is CASSQEEGSGPYEQYF. DNA of the CDR3: TGCGCCAGCAGCCAAGAAGAGGGTAGCGGGCCTTACGAGCAGTACTTC.

This clone was detected a few times. V gene TRBV5-6 combines with J gene TRBJ2-7, with TRBD2 as a possible D gene (5 bases). This CDR3 comprises 16 residues. The V and J ends lost 5 bases and 3 bases respectively, with 21 bases between them. Germline V CDR1 and CDR2: SGHDT, YYEEEE. The DNA for the CDR3 is TGTGCCAGCAGAACCGCGGGCCGCCAAACACTCTACGAGCAGTACTTC. It yields the protein CASRTAGRQTLYEQYF.

This clone occurred a few times. The rearrangement joins TRBV5-4 to TRBJ2-3; a weak D match, TRBD2 (6 bases). This CDR3 contains 16 residues. CDR1 is SGHNT and CDR2 is YYREEE in the germline V gene (reference sequence). V shed 4 bases and J shed 0 bases, with 15 bases lying between them. The CDR3 nucleotides are TGTGCCAGCAGCCCCCTTCGGGACTCAAGCACAGATACGCAGTATTTT. Translated, it gives CASSPLRDSSTDTQYF.

The chain links TRBV5-1 to TRBJ2-5, with 10 nucleotides matching TRBD1. Germline V gives CDR1 SGHRS, CDR2 YFSETQ. CDR3 length equals 16 residues. The J segment lost 4 bases and the V segment lost 1 base, leaving 7 bases of the junction unmatched. In DNA form, the CDR3 reads TGCGCCAGCAGCTTGACCGGACAGGGGGAGGGAGAGACCCAGTACTTC. Residues: CASSLTGQGEGETQYF.

The chain is built from TRBV6-5 and TRBJ1-3, with D possibly being TRBD1 (6 bases). Between the trimmed V and J ends, which lost 8 bases and 2 bases, there was a span of 16 bases. Germline lookup yields CDR1 MNHEY and CDR2 SVGAGI. This CDR3 region has 15 residues. The CDR3 coding sequence is TGTGCCAGCCGTCCGACAGGCTCCGCTGGAAACACCATATATTTT. Its protein product is CASRPTGSAGNTIYF.

The gene calls are TRBV23-1 and TRBJ2-7; D ambiguous. TRBV23-1 is classed as an ORF, of uncertain function. The V end lost 4 bases, the J end lost 2 bases, and 21 bases lay between the germline ends. The CDR3 has 17 residues. The chain's CDR3 is CASSPYRAQPRPYEQYF. The CDR3 nucleotides are TGCGCCAGCAGTCCCTATCGGGCCCAGCCCCGGCCCTACGAGCAGTACTTC.

The CDR3 DNA reads TGCAGCGTTGTTGGCCTAGCGGGAGAACCTGAGCAGTTCTTC. This codes for CSVVGLAGEPEQFF. V is TRBV29-1 and J is TRBJ2-1; 10 nucleotides align to TRBD2. This CDR3 comprises 14 residues. V dropped 4 bases and J dropped 9; count of bases not matched to a gene: 9. Germline V CDR1 and CDR2: SQVTM, ANQGSEA.